One sample yielded the 27 T cell receptor beta chains listed below, sequenced in a study of T cells in Graves' hyperthyroidism and ophthalmopathy. The investigators amplified TCR beta CDR3 regions from RNA transcripts. First-round RT-PCR of the TCR CDR3 relied on the HTBI primer set. TCRdb recomputed calls from the multiplex PCR reads with MiXCR, one row per CDR3 protein. The sample lists roughly 500,000 distinct CDR3 sequences; around a fifth were seen once. The material sequenced was blood. The source is a woman in her sixties or seventies with Graves' ophthalmopathy.

The J gene is TRBJ2-5, the V gene TRBV5-1, with unresolved D. With 10 bases removed from V and 1 base from J, the gap between germline ends came to 17 bases. This CDR3 is 14 amino acids long. CDR1 is SGHRS, CDR2 YFSETQ, per germline. The CDR3 DNA sequence: TGCGCCGGCAAAGGGTTGGACGGCCAAGAGACCCAGTACTTC. Protein sequence: CAGKGLDGQETQYF.

This clonotype came up many times. The chain employs TRBV28 and TRBJ2-3; D unclear. The germline CDR1 and CDR2 sequences are MDHEN and SYDVKM. Trimming took off 5 bases at V and 2 bases at J, with 17 bases between the two ends. This CDR3 comprises 16 residues. This CDR3 is CASSTAAAPDTDTQYF. CDR3 bases: TGTGCCAGCAGTACGGCGGCCGCACCCGACACAGATACGCAGTATTTT.

The sample holds a few counts of this clonotype. This chain links TRBV3-1 with TRBJ2-1; no clear D. The CDR3 length is 16 residues. The V and J ends lost 0 bases and 0 bases respectively, with 9 bases between them. CDR1 and CDR2 from the germline V gene are LGHDT and YNNKEL (reference sequence). The CDR3 here is CASSQEPAVSYNEQFF. As DNA, the CDR3 is TGTGCCAGCAGCCAAGAACCCGCGGTCTCCTACAATGAGCAGTTCTTC.

J is TRBJ1-5 and V is TRBV3-1; 7 bases align to TRBD1. Germline CDR1 is LGHDT and CDR2 is YNNKEL (reference sequence). Trimming took 1 base from V and 5 from J; bases not matched to a gene: 2. CDR3 length: 14 amino acids. As DNA, the CDR3 is TGTGCCAGCAGCCAAGTTCAGGGGGATCAGCCCCAGCATTTT. It is translated as CASSQVQGDQPQHF.

The rearrangement joins TRBV27 to TRBJ1-1, with 8 bases aligning to TRBD1. There are 10 residues in the CDR3. Germline V gene data show CDR1 as MNHEY and CDR2 as SMNVEV (reference sequence). Unmatched junction bases numbered 0, after V lost 9 bases and J lost 6 bases. The CDR3, as DNA: TGTGCCAGGGGACAGGCTGAAGCTTTCTTT. Translating it yields CARGQAEAFF.

Ten or more counts support this clonotype. V is TRBV5-1 and J is TRBJ2-2; tentative D call: TRBD2 (5 bases). The CDR3 runs 15 residues. Germline assignment: CDR1 SGHRS and CDR2 YFSETQ. V shed 0 bases and J shed 4 bases, with 10 bases lying between them. The CDR3 reads CASSLGGYGTGELFF. Written as DNA, the CDR3 is TGCGCCAGCAGCTTGGGAGGGTACGGCACCGGGGAGCTGTTTTTT.

CDR3 in amino acids: CSAGLAVDTQYF. The CDR3 region has the DNA TGCAGCGCCGGACTAGCGGTAGATACGCAGTATTTT. This sequence joins TRBV29-1 and TRBJ2-3; the match to TRBD2 covers 10 bases. The germline V gene encodes CDR1 SQVTM and CDR2 ANQGSEA. V shed 7 bases and J 5 bases; nucleotides not matched to a gene: 3. The CDR3 totals 12 residues.

V usage is TRBV7-9 and J usage is TRBJ1-2; no clear D. The CDR3 length is 14 residues. Deletions cut 1 base from V and 0 bases from J, with 6 bases between. Germline loops: CDR1 SEHNR, CDR2 FQNEAQ (reference sequence). CDR3 protein: CASSLGETNYGYTF. The CDR3 nucleotides are TGTGCCAGCAGCTTAGGGGAAACTAACTATGGCTACACCTTC. Using reference TRBV7-9 and TRBJ1-2 for the parts outside the CDR3, the full variable domain is DTGVSQNPRHKITKRGQNVTFRCDPISEHNRLYWYRQTLGQGPEFLTYFQNEAQLEKSRLLSDRFSAERPKGSFSTLEIQRTEQGDSAMYLCASSLGETNYGYTFGSGTRLTVV.

The chain employs TRBV11-2 and TRBJ2-1; 13 bases agree with TRBD2. V lost 5 bases and J lost 2; bases outside the gene matches: 9. In germline, CDR1 is SGHAT, CDR2 FQNNGV. The CDR3 has 18 residues. The CDR3 region has the DNA TGTGCCAGCAGCCGGGGACTAGCGGGACCGAGGACCTACAATGAGCAGTTCTTC. It yields the protein CASSRGLAGPRTYNEQFF.

The chain links TRBV20-1 to TRBJ2-3; D unresolved. Germline values: CDR1 DFQATT, CDR2 SNEGSKA (reference sequence). This CDR3 spans 15 amino acids. V was cut by 0 bases and J by 2 bases, with 12 bases left in between. CDR3 sequence (DNA): TGCAGTGCTAGAGATGCTATTCAAGTCACAGATACGCAGTATTTT. Its translation is CSARDAIQVTDTQYF.

This clonotype was observed a handful of times. V and J are TRBV20-1 and TRBJ2-7, with D possibly TRBD1 on 6 matching bases. V lost 0 bases and J lost 2, with 14 bases in between. Looked up from germline, CDR1 is DFQATT and CDR2 is SNEGSKA (reference sequence). This CDR3 has 15 residues. CDR3 protein: CSARDASGQPYEQYF. Here the CDR3 DNA reads TGCAGTGCTAGAGACGCTTCGGGACAACCCTACGAGCAGTACTTC.

This clonotype came up a few times. The rearrangement links TRBV6-6 to TRBJ2-7, with D hard to call. The CDR3 spans 15 residues. The V and J ends lost 2 bases and 6 bases respectively, with 17 bases between them. Germline V gene sequence: CDR1 MNHNY, CDR2 SVGAGI (reference sequence). The CDR3 protein is CASSYAPNLGFEQYF. The CDR3 nucleotides are TGTGCCAGCAGTTACGCCCCAAACCTCGGGTTCGAGCAGTACTTC.

This chain joins TRBV19 and TRBJ1-5; the D gene is possibly TRBD1 (5 bases). V gave up 7 bases and J gave up 9 bases, with 16 bases separating them. The length of the CDR3 is 13 residues. The germline V gene has CDR1 LNHDA and CDR2 SQIVND (reference sequence). The CDR3 sequence: CASTMGGSGPQHF. CDR3 DNA sequence: TGTGCCAGTACCATGGGGGGTTCGGGGCCCCAGCATTTT.

The J gene is TRBJ2-5, the V gene TRBV27, with a tentative D call TRBD1 (7 bases). CDR1 and CDR2 (germline): MNHEY, SMNVEV (reference sequence). The CDR3 totals 13 residues. Between the trimmed V and J ends, which lost 3 bases and 10 bases, there was a span of 15 bases. The CDR3 nucleotides are TGTGCCAGCAGTTTCAGTCAGGGGGGTATCCAGTACTTC. Amino acids: CASSFSQGGIQYF.

With respect to this clonotype: Given a much more abundant clone one base away, this may be a read error. The chain employs TRBV7-2 and TRBJ2-7; D is unclear. The J call may be in error: the DNA end matches TRBJ2-1 better. Germline CDR1 reads SGHTA; CDR2 reads FQGNSA. The CDR3 extends over 13 amino acids. CDR3: CASSFGRAYEQFF. CDR3 sequence (DNA): TGTGCCAGCAGCTTTGGCCGAGCCTACGAGCAGTTCTTC.

The V and J genes are TRBV20-1 and TRBJ1-5; D might be TRBD1 (6 bases). V lost 2 bases, J lost 7 bases, and 15 bases lay in between. Germline CDR1 reads DFQATT; CDR2 reads SNEGSKA (reference sequence). CDR3 length equals 14 residues. CDR3 in DNA: TGCAGTGCTAGAAGGCGGACAGCTGGACAGCCCCAGCATTTT. Its translation is CSARRRTAGQPQHF.

This clonotype has at least ten counts. The chain joins TRBV28 to TRBJ1-5, with 8 bases matching TRBD1. Germline assignment: CDR1 MDHEN and CDR2 SYDVKM. This CDR3 spans 15 amino acids. The V gene end was trimmed by 3 bases and the J gene end by 2 bases; junction bases not matched to a gene: 3. CDR3 in DNA: TGTGCCAGCAGTTTGGAACAGGGGGGCAATCAGCCCCAGCATTTT. Amino acid sequence: CASSLEQGGNQPQHF.

Only a few counts were recorded for this clonotype. The rearrangement uses TRBV30 and TRBJ2-2; D may be TRBD1 (6 bases). This CDR3 has 15 residues. Trimming removed 2 bases from V and 4 bases from J, with 14 bases in between. Germline values: CDR1 GTSNPN, CDR2 SVGIG (reference sequence). The chain's CDR3 is CAWSLPTGFTGELFF. The CDR3 DNA is TGTGCCTGGAGTTTGCCTACAGGGTTCACCGGGGAGCTGTTTTTT.

The chain joins TRBV4-1 to TRBJ1-5; D perhaps matches TRBD1 (6 bases). Trimming removed 0 bases from V and 6 bases from J, with 12 bases in between. This CDR3 region has 15 residues. Germline CDR1 is MGHRA and CDR2 is YSYEKL. CDR3 loop: CASSQEGGRVQPQHF. For the CDR3, the DNA is TGCGCCAGCAGCCAAGAGGGGGGGCGAGTTCAGCCCCAGCATTTT.

The chain couples TRBV20-1 to TRBJ1-2; D is unresolved. V lost 6 bases, J lost 0 bases, and 17 bases lay in between. The CDR3 sequence is 15 residues long. The germline gives CDR1 DFQATT, CDR2 SNEGSKA (reference sequence). The DNA for the CDR3 is TGCAGTGCCAACCTCCCACTCGGAGCTAACTATGGCTACACCTTC. The encoded protein is CSANLPLGANYGYTF.

This chain links TRBV5-4 with TRBJ2-2; 8 bases map to TRBD2. This CDR3 is 16 amino acids long. Germline V lookup: CDR1 SGHNT, CDR2 YYREEE (reference sequence). Trimming cost V 4 bases and J 1 base; bases outside gene matches: 6. The CDR3 region is CASSQSGSRNTGELFF. The CDR3 DNA sequence: TGTGCCAGCAGCCAGAGCGGGAGTCGGAACACCGGGGAGCTGTTTTTT.

This chain joins TRBV12-3 or TRBV12-4 and TRBJ2-1; the D call may be TRBD1 or TRBD2 (5 bases each). V was pared by 5 bases and J by 1 base, with 15 bases between. CDR3 length: 16 residues. The CDR3 DNA sequence: TGTGCCAGCAGTCGACGGACCGGGGCATCCTACAATGAGCAGTTCTTC. Its protein is CASSRRTGASYNEQFF.

This clonotype was detected a few times. This sequence joins TRBV30 and TRBJ1-5; a weak D match, TRBD1 (5 bases). Germline loops: CDR1 GTSNPN, CDR2 SVGIG (reference sequence). Between the trimmed V and J ends, which lost 4 bases and 0 bases, there was a span of 16 bases. This CDR3 comprises 16 residues. The CDR3 is CAWTPLGVYSNQPQHF. In DNA form, the CDR3 reads TGTGCCTGGACCCCCCTAGGGGTTTATAGCAATCAGCCCCAGCATTTT. Full variable domain (outside the CDR3, taken from reference TRBV30 and TRBJ1-5): SQTIHQWPATLVQPVGSPLSLECTVEGTSNPNLYWYRQAAGRGLQLLFYSVGIGQISSEVPQNLSASRPQDRQFILSSKKLLLSDSGFYLCAWTPLGVYSNQPQHFGDGTRLSIL.

This chain joins TRBV5-1 and TRBJ1-1; weak D call: TRBD1 (6 bases). V lost 1 base and J lost 1, with 11 bases in between. This CDR3 spans 15 amino acids. CDR1 and CDR2 (germline): SGHRS, YFSETQ. The CDR3 region has the DNA TGCGCCAGCAGCTTGATGGGACACACGAACACTGAAGCTTTCTTT. Translating it yields CASSLMGHTNTEAFF.

V usage is TRBV9 and J usage is TRBJ2-2; perhaps TRBD2 as D (6 bases). The CDR3 loop spans 15 amino acids. V lost 0 bases and J 5 bases, leaving 11 bases between the germline ends. CDR1 is SGDLS, CDR2 YYNGEE, per germline. As DNA, the CDR3 is TGTGCCAGCAGCGTAGCGGGAGCTGGGACCGGGGAGCTGTTTTTT. The encoded protein is CASSVAGAGTGELFF.

This clonotype showed up many times. V is TRBV11-1 and J is TRBJ2-1, with 8 bases identical to TRBD2. CDR1 and CDR2 from the germline V gene are SGHAT and FQDESV (reference sequence). Trimming removed 1 base from V and 8 bases from J; junction bases left unmatched: 7. This CDR3 is built from 15 residues. The CDR3 loop is CASSLGAGELYEQFF. The CDR3 nucleotides are TGTGCCAGCAGCTTAGGAGCGGGAGAGCTCTATGAGCAGTTCTTC.

This sequence joins TRBV20-1 and TRBJ1-3, with 8 bases identical to TRBD1. Germline lookup yields CDR1 DFQATT and CDR2 SNEGSKA (reference sequence). The V and J ends lost 5 bases and 4 bases, in that order; junction bases with no gene match: 10. The CDR3 contains 15 residues. The CDR3 region is CSADQGQGSGNTIYF. CDR3 in DNA: TGCAGTGCTGACCAAGGACAGGGCTCAGGAAACACCATATATTTT.